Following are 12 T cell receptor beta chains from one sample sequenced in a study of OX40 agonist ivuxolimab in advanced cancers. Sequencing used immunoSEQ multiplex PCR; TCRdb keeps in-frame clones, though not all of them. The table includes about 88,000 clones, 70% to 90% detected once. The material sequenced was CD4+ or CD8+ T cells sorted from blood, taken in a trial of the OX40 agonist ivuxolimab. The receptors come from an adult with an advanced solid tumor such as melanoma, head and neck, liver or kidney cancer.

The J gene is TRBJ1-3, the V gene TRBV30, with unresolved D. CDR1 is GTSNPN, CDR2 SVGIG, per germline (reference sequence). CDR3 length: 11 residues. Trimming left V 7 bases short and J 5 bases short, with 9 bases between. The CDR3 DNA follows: TGTGCCTACGTTATCCGAAACACCATATATTTT. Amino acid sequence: CAYVIRNTIYF.

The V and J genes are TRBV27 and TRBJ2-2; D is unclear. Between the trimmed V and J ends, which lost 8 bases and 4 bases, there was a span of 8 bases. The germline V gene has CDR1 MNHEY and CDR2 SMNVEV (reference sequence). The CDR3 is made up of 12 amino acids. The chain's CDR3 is CASGILTGELFF. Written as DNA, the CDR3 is TGTGCCAGCGGGATCCTCACCGGGGAGCTGTTTTTT.

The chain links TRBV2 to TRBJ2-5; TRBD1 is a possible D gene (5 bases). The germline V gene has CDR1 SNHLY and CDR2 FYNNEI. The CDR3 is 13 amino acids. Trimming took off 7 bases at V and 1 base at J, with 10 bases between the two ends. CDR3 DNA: TGTGCCAGCAAAGGCAGGGTCCAAGAGACCCAGTACTTC. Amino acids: CASKGRVQETQYF. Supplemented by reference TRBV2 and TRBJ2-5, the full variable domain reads EPEVTQTPSHQVTQMGQEVILRCVPISNHLYFYWYRQILGQKVEFLVSFYNNEISEKSEIFDDQFSVERPDGSNFTLKIRSTKLEDSAMYFCASKGRVQETQYFGPGTRLLVL.

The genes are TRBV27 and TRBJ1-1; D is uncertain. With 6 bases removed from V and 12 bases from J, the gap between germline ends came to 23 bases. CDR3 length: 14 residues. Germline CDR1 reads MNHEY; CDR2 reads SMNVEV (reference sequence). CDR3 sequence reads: CASSLSPRPAETFF. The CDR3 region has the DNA TGTGCCAGCAGCCTTAGTCCACGACCGGCGGAAACTTTCTTT.

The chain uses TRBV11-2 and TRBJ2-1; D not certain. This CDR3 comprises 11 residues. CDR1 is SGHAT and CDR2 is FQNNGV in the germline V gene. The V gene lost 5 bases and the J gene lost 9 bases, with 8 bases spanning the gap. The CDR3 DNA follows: TGTGCCAGCAGCACACCGAGTGAGCAGTTCTTC. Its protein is CASSTPSEQFF.

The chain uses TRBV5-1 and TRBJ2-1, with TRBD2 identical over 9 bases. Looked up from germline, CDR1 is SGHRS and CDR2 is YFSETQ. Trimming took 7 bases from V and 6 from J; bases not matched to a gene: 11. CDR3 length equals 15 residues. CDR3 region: CASRLAGSLRNEQFF. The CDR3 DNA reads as TGCGCCAGCCGGCTAGCGGGATCCCTTCGCAATGAGCAGTTCTTC. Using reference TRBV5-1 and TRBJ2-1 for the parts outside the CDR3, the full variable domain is KAGVTQTPRYLIKTRGQQVTLSCSPISGHRSVSWYQQTPGQGLQFLFEYFSETQRNKGNFPGRFSGRQFSNSRSEMNVSTLELGDSALYLCASRLAGSLRNEQFFGPGTRLTVL.

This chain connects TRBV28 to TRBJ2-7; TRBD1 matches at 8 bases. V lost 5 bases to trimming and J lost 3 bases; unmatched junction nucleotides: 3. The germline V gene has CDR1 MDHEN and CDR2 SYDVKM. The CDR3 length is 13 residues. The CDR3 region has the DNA TGTGCCAGCAGTCGGACAGGGAACTACGAGCAGTACTTC. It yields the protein CASSRTGNYEQYF.

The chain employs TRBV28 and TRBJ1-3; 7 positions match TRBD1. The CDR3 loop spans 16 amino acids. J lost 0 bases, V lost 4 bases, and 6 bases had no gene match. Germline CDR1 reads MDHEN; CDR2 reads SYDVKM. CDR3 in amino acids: CASSSAKGASGNTIYF. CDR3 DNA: TGTGCCAGCAGTTCGGCCAAGGGGGCCTCTGGAAACACCATATATTTT.

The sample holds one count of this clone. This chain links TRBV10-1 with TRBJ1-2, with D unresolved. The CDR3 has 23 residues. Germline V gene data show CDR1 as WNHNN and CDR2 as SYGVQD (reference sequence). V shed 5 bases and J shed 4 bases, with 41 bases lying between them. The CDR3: CASSKSARSRKTYGSRKTYGYTF. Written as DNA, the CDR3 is TGCGCCAGCAGTAAGAGTGCAAGATCGCGAAAGACCTATGGATCGCGAAAGACCTATGGCTACACCTTC.

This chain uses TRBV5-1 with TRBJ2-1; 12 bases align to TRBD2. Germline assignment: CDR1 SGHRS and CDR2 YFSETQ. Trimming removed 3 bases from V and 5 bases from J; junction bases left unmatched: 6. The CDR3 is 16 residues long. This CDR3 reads CASSWLTSGSDNEQFF. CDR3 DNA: TGCGCCAGCAGCTGGTTGACTAGCGGGAGTGACAATGAGCAGTTCTTC.

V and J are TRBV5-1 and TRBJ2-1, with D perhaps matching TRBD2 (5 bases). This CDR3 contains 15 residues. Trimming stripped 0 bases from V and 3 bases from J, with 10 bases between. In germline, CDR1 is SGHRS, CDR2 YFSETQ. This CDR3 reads CASSLVATSYNEQFF. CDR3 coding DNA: TGCGCCAGCAGCTTGGTAGCGACAAGCTACAATGAGCAGTTCTTC.

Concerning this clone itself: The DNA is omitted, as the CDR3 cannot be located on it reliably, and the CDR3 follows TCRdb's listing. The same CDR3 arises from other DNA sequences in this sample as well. The CDR3 here is CASSSSTSYEQYF. V is TRBV27 and J is TRBJ2-7. The germline V gene encodes CDR1 MNHEY and CDR2 SMNVEV (reference sequence). With termini counted, the CDR3 has 13 amino acids.